These 27 T cell receptor beta chains share one sample of origin, sequenced in a study of shared clonotypes between healthy human individuals. Only in-frame clones appear in the TCRdb table, and some are missing; sequencing was by immunoSEQ multiplex PCR. The sample lists fewer than 3 million clones; around 90% were seen once. The sequenced sample consisted of naive CD4+ T cells from PBMCs. Documented subset: CD45RA+ positively selected. The receptor set was obtained from a young man in good health. Some clones in this sample may be carry-over from other donors' samples.

The chain combines TRBV30 with TRBJ1-4, with D possibly matching TRBD1 (6 bases). This CDR3 comprises 16 residues. Deletions cut 0 bases from V and 8 bases from J, with 19 bases between. The germline gives CDR1 GTSNPN, CDR2 SVGIG (reference sequence). Written as DNA, the CDR3 is TGTGCCTGGAGTGTACACGGACAGCCCGAGGGGGAAAAACTGTTTTTT. Its protein product is CAWSVHGQPEGEKLFF.

The chain links TRBV19 to TRBJ1-4, with D uncertain. The germline V gene has CDR1 LNHDA and CDR2 SQIVND (reference sequence). There are 16 residues in the CDR3. Trimming stripped 3 bases from V and 4 bases from J, with 15 bases between. CDR3 DNA: TGTGCCAGTAGTATTCGCTCAGGTCTTGGTAATGAAAAACTGTTTTTT. Translated, it gives CASSIRSGLGNEKLFF.

The chain carries TRBV11-2 and TRBJ2-1; D uncertain. The CDR3 has 14 amino acids. With 1 base removed from V and 4 bases from J, the gap between germline ends came to 8 bases. Per germline, CDR1 SGHAT and CDR2 FQNNGV. The DNA of the CDR3 is TGTGCCAGCAGCTTAGTTGGCACTTACAATGAGCAGTTCTTC. Translation gives CASSLVGTYNEQFF.

This clone has just a few counts. At the DNA level, this CDR3 is encoded by other sequences in the same sample as well. The chain couples TRBV5-1 to TRBJ2-5; 7 nucleotides line up with TRBD1. The CDR3 has 14 residues. The germline V gene has CDR1 SGHRS and CDR2 YFSETQ. J gave up 1 base and V 0 bases, and 0 bases lay outside the gene matches. CDR3 region: CASSLAGGQETQYF. CDR3 coding DNA: TGCGCCAGCAGCTTGGCAGGGGGCCAAGAGACCCAGTACTTC.

V usage is TRBV11-3 and J usage is TRBJ2-1; 8 nucleotides line up with TRBD2. CDR3 length equals 13 residues. V shed 5 bases and J 13 bases; nucleotides not matched to a gene: 10. In germline, CDR1 is SGHNT, CDR2 YENEEA. CDR3 protein: CASSLGSGGYQFF. Here the CDR3 DNA reads TGTGCCAGCAGCCTAGGATCGGGAGGGTACCAGTTCTTC.

This chain uses TRBV5-1 with TRBJ2-1; no firm D call. The V gene's germline CDR1 is SGHRS and CDR2 YFSETQ. Trimming stripped 2 bases from V and 0 bases from J, with 15 bases between. The CDR3 is made up of 17 amino acids. The CDR3 DNA reads as TGCGCCAGCAGCTTCCTCGGCAGGCCTGGCTCCTACAATGAGCAGTTCTTC. Its protein product is CASSFLGRPGSYNEQFF.

The CDR3 DNA reads as TGTGCCAGCAGTTCTGCCCTACCCAATACCTACAATGAGCAGTTCTTC. This codes for CASSSALPNTYNEQFF. The rearrangement links TRBV28 to TRBJ2-1, with D unresolved. The germline gives CDR1 MDHEN, CDR2 SYDVKM. The germline V and J ends were trimmed by 4 bases and 2 bases, with 15 bases remaining between them. The CDR3 length is 16 residues.

The chain links TRBV14 to TRBJ2-1, with 10 positions matching TRBD2. Trimming at V came to 4 bases and at J to 4 bases, leaving 7 bases not matched to a gene. This CDR3 spans 16 amino acids. Germline V gene lookup returns CDR1 SGHDN and CDR2 FVKESK. The CDR3 reads CASSPPSSGRYNEQFF. The CDR3 nucleotides read TGTGCCAGCAGCCCCCCCTCTAGCGGGAGATACAATGAGCAGTTCTTC. Supplemented by reference TRBV14 and TRBJ2-1, the full variable domain reads EAGVTQFPSHSVIEKGQTVTLRCDPISGHDNLYWYRRVMGKEIKFLLHFVKESKQDESGMPNNRFLAERTGGTYSTLKVQPAELEDSGVYFCASSPPSSGRYNEQFFGPGTRLTVL.

The gene calls are TRBV28 and TRBJ2-7; D gene ambiguous. This CDR3 has 15 residues. The germline V gene encodes CDR1 MDHEN and CDR2 SYDVKM. With 10 bases removed from V and 2 bases from J, the gap between germline ends came to 21 bases. The DNA for the CDR3 is TGTGCCACTACGTCCGTCCGGTCAGGCACCTACGAGCAGTACTTC. This translates into CATTSVRSGTYEQYF.

CDR3 nucleotide sequence: TGTGCCAGCAGCGTAAGGGCAGGGGTATCCTACGAGCAGTACTTC. Translated, it gives CASSVRAGVSYEQYF. V usage is TRBV9 and J usage is TRBJ2-7; possibly TRBD1 for D (6 bases). The CDR3 extends over 15 amino acids. Trimming stripped 1 base from V and 1 base from J, with 12 bases between. CDR1 is SGDLS and CDR2 is YYNGEE in the germline V gene.

V gene TRBV11-2 combines with J gene TRBJ2-6; D is unresolved. CDR3 size: 16 residues. V lost 2 bases, J lost 2 bases, and 10 bases lay in between. Germline lookup yields CDR1 SGHAT and CDR2 FQNNGV. CDR3 nucleotides: TGTGCCAGCAGCTTAATCTTTGGGGCTGGGGCCAACGTCCTGACTTTC. Amino acids: CASSLIFGAGANVLTF.

The sample holds one count of this clone. J is TRBJ1-5 and V is TRBV19; possibly TRBD1 for D (5 bases). The CDR3 spans 15 residues. V was pared by 4 bases and J by 6 bases, with 16 bases between. CDR1 is LNHDA, CDR2 SQIVND, per germline (reference sequence). The chain's CDR3 is CASSKGSRVFQPQHF. CDR3 sequence (DNA): TGTGCCAGTAGTAAGGGGTCCAGGGTCTTTCAGCCCCAGCATTTT. Supplemented by reference TRBV19 and TRBJ1-5, the full variable domain reads DGGITQSPKYLFRKEGQNVTLSCEQNLNHDAMYWYRQDPGQGLRLIYYSQIVNDFQKGDIAEGYSVSREKKESFPLTVTSAQKNPTAFYLCASSKGSRVFQPQHFGDGTRLSIL.

This chain links TRBV5-6 with TRBJ2-7; the D gene could be TRBD1 or TRBD2 (5 bases each). Trimming cost V 3 bases and J 1 base, with 8 bases left between them. CDR3 size: 13 residues. The germline V gene encodes CDR1 SGHDT and CDR2 YYEEEE. CDR3 in amino acids: CASSSGRSYEQYF. CDR3 nucleotide sequence: TGTGCCAGCAGCTCGGGACGGTCCTACGAGCAGTACTTC.

V and J are TRBV18 and TRBJ1-1; D not resolved. Trimming pared 2 bases from V and 1 base from J, leaving 11 bases between. CDR1 and CDR2 from the germline V gene are KGHSH and LQKENI. This CDR3 region has 15 residues. CDR3 DNA sequence: TGTGCCAGCTCACCAACCGCTGACAAGAACACTGAAGCTTTCTTT. Translating it yields CASSPTADKNTEAFF.

The chain links TRBV15 to TRBJ2-7, with 8 bases identical to TRBD2. The V segment lost 1 base and the J segment 5 bases; nucleotides outside the gene matches: 10. Germline CDR1 is LNHNV and CDR2 is YYDKDF (reference sequence). This CDR3 contains 16 residues. The CDR3 protein is CATSRGAEREIDEQYF. In nucleotides, the CDR3 is TGTGCCACCAGCAGAGGGGCAGAGCGGGAGATCGACGAGCAGTACTTC.

As concerns this clone: At the DNA level, this CDR3 is encoded by other sequences in the same sample as well. The CDR3 protein is CASSQEGAANEKLFF. In DNA form, the CDR3 reads TGCGCCAGCAGCCAAGAAGGGGCTGCTAATGAAAAACTGTTTTTT. The chain carries TRBV4-3 and TRBJ1-4; possibly TRBD1 for D (5 bases). This CDR3 region has 15 residues. V was pared by 0 bases and J by 3 bases, with 8 bases between. CDR1 and CDR2 from the germline V gene are LGHNA and YSLEER.

The rearrangement links TRBV7-9 to TRBJ2-5; TRBD2 agrees at 9 bases. The CDR3 length is 19 residues. Germline values: CDR1 SEHNR, CDR2 FQNEAQ (reference sequence). The V and J ends lost 6 bases and 3 bases, in that order; junction bases with no gene match: 20. CDR3 loop: CASSYLYRRGLAREETQYF. For the CDR3, the DNA is TGTGCCAGCAGTTACCTTTACCGGAGGGGACTAGCTAGGGAAGAGACCCAGTACTTC.

This chain joins TRBV27 and TRBJ2-3; maybe TRBD2 (5 bases). Trimming cost V 5 bases and J 1 base, with 22 bases left between them. The CDR3 runs 18 residues. Germline V gives CDR1 MNHEY, CDR2 SMNVEV (reference sequence). CDR3 region: CASSATRGAPLGTDTQYF. As DNA, the CDR3 is TGTGCCAGCAGTGCTACACGGGGAGCCCCCCTCGGCACAGATACGCAGTATTTT.

The V gene is TRBV7-2, the J gene TRBJ2-7; no reliable D call. Germline CDR1 is SGHTA and CDR2 is FQGNSA. The CDR3 length is 16 residues. V dropped 4 bases and J dropped 1 base, with 17 bases sitting between them. The CDR3 loop reads CASSSRSPVQSYEQYF. The CDR3 DNA reads as TGTGCCAGCAGCTCCAGGAGTCCAGTTCAATCCTACGAGCAGTACTTC.

The J gene is TRBJ2-7, the V gene TRBV14; 11 nucleotides align to TRBD2. Germline CDR1 is SGHDN and CDR2 is FVKESK. J was trimmed by 2 bases and V by 5 bases; bases with no gene match: 5. The CDR3 totals 15 residues. CDR3 nucleotides: TGTGCCAGCAGCTTCGGGACTAGCGGTACCTACGAGCAGTACTTC. Translation gives CASSFGTSGTYEQYF.

The chain joins TRBV19 to TRBJ2-5, with D hard to call. The CDR3 length is 13 residues. V was cut by 2 bases and J by 5 bases, with 9 bases left in between. Germline V lookup: CDR1 LNHDA, CDR2 SQIVND (reference sequence). The CDR3 here is CASSILTGETQYF. DNA for the CDR3: TGTGCCAGTAGTATACTTACTGGGGAGACCCAGTACTTC.

J is TRBJ2-5 and V is TRBV5-1; unclear D gene. TRBJ2-7 matches the DNA end more closely, so the J call is doubtful. CDR1 SGHRS and CDR2 YFSETQ come from the germline V gene. The CDR3 is 13 amino acids. As DNA, the CDR3 is TGCGCCAGCAGCTTGGTACAGATGTACGAGCAGTACTTC. It yields the protein CASSLVQMYEQYF.

This clone appeared once. This same CDR3 is encoded by further DNA sequences in the sample. The V call is TRBV5-4, the J call TRBJ2-3, with no clear D. Deletions cut 1 base from V and 0 bases from J, with 6 bases between. Per germline, CDR1 SGHNT and CDR2 YYREEE (reference sequence). The CDR3 extends over 14 amino acids. CDR3 in amino acids: CASSLSRSTDTQYF. CDR3 DNA: TGTGCCAGCAGCTTGTCCCGGAGCACAGATACGCAGTATTTT.

The chain couples TRBV5-4 to TRBJ1-1; TRBD1 matches 8 bases. The CDR3 spans 17 residues. Losses at the gene ends were 1 base for V and 1 base for J; bases not matched to a gene: 9. Germline-derived CDR1 and CDR2 are SGHNT and YYREEE (reference sequence). The chain's CDR3 is CASSLSGLDRANTEAFF. The DNA for the CDR3 is TGTGCCAGCAGCTTGTCGGGGTTGGACAGGGCGAACACTGAAGCTTTCTTT.

The V gene is TRBV11-2, the J gene TRBJ2-4; 8 nucleotides line up with TRBD1. CDR3 length equals 17 residues. Germline V gene lookup returns CDR1 SGHAT and CDR2 FQNNGV. The V gene end was trimmed by 4 bases and the J gene end by 3 bases; junction bases not matched to a gene: 11. DNA for the CDR3: TGTGCCAGCAGCTCGAGGGCAGGGGGCTTAGGCAAAAACATTCAGTACTTC. It specifies CASSSRAGGLGKNIQYF.

Concerning this clone: The same CDR3 also results from other DNA sequences found in this sample. The genes are TRBV9 and TRBJ1-4; D might be TRBD1 (5 bases). Germline V gene data show CDR1 as SGDLS and CDR2 as YYNGEE. V lost 0 bases and J 2 bases, leaving 5 bases between the germline ends. This CDR3 region has 14 residues. CDR3 bases: TGTGCCAGCAGCGTAGCAGGGACTAATGAAAAACTGTTTTTT. It is translated as CASSVAGTNEKLFF.

The J gene is TRBJ1-2, the V gene TRBV5-4; D gene ambiguous. CDR1 is SGHNT and CDR2 is YYREEE in the germline V gene (reference sequence). This CDR3 has 14 amino acids. Trimming removed 3 bases from V and 4 bases from J, with 13 bases in between. This CDR3 reads CASSSPKLGYGYTF. Here the CDR3 DNA reads TGTGCCAGCAGCTCCCCCAAATTGGGCTATGGCTACACCTTC.